A selection of T cell receptor beta chains follows, all from one sample in a study of T-cell reconstitution after alpha-beta-depleted transplantation in children. MiXCR, run by TCRdb on the PCR reads, gives a single entry per CDR3 protein. The table shows tens of thousands of distinct CDR3 sequences, with around 5.9% occurring only once. Sequences were derived from PBMCs, mostly from graft donor cells, sampled 60 days after TCRalphabeta/CD19-depleted stem cell transplant. The source is a female patient between 2 and 10 years old who had a stem cell transplant for aplastic anemia, so the T cells may come from the graft donor. The CDR3 runs from the conserved cysteine through the conserved F or W. The D gene is left open where the match is weak. Not every row has a clone size; where given, it reads once, few, many or a size class.

j_gene: TRBJ1-1
v_gene: TRBV9
d_gene: TRBD1
abundance: .
CDR3nt: TGTGCCAGCAGCGTCACAGGGGGCGCGGGAGCTTTCTTT
CDR3aa: CASSVTGGAGAFF

j_gene: TRBJ2-5
v_gene: TRBV5-1
d_gene: .
abundance: many
CDR3nt: TGCGCCAGCAGCCCGGCCACAGGGAACCAAGAGACCCAGTACTTC
CDR3aa: CASSPATGNQETQYF

j_gene: TRBJ2-1
v_gene: TRBV3-1
d_gene: TRBD2
abundance: many
CDR3nt: TGTGCCAGCAGCCCCCTAGCGGGAGGGTCCTCAGAGCAGTTCTTC
CDR3aa: CASSPLAGGSSEQFF

j_gene: TRBJ2-3
v_gene: TRBV4-3
d_gene: .
abundance: medium-sized
CDR3nt: TGCGCCAGCAGCCAAGATGTCACGGGGTCAGATACGCAGTATTTT
CDR3aa: CASSQDVTGSDTQYF

j_gene: TRBJ1-4
v_gene: TRBV5-6
d_gene: TRBD1
abundance: .
CDR3nt: TGTGCCAGCAGCTTCCGGGACAGGGCTGAAAAACTGTTTTTT
CDR3aa: CASSFRDRAEKLFF

j_gene: TRBJ2-3
v_gene: TRBV28
d_gene: .
abundance: many
CDR3nt: TGTGCCGGAGCAGGGGGGGTCGGAGGCACAGATACGCAGTATTTT
CDR3aa: CAGAGGVGGTDTQYF

j_gene: TRBJ2-5
v_gene: TRBV15
d_gene: .
abundance: many
CDR3nt: TGTGCCACCAGCAGAGGCGGACAGCAAGAGACCCAGTACTTC
CDR3aa: CATSRGGQQETQYF

j_gene: TRBJ2-1
v_gene: TRBV29-1
d_gene: TRBD1
abundance: many
CDR3nt: TGCAGCGCCCTCTTTTTTGAGGGGGCCCCGGCGCGGTTCTTC
CDR3aa: CSALFFEGAPARFF

j_gene: TRBJ1-4
v_gene: TRBV28
d_gene: .
abundance: many
CDR3nt: TGTGCCAGCAGTTTCTGGGGAGGAGGTGGTGAAAAACTGTTTTTT
CDR3aa: CASSFWGGGGEKLFF

j_gene: TRBJ2-3
v_gene: TRBV20-1
d_gene: .
abundance: medium-sized
CDR3nt: TGCAGTGCTAGCAGGGGCACAGATACGCAGTATTTT
CDR3aa: CSASRGTDTQYF

j_gene: TRBJ2-3
v_gene: TRBV28
d_gene: .
abundance: .
CDR3nt: TGTGCCAGCAGCTATCCCCTTGTGGAAGGGGCTAGCACAGATACGCAGTATTTT
CDR3aa: CASSYPLVEGASTDTQYF

j_gene: TRBJ2-1
v_gene: TRBV3-1
d_gene: TRBD2
abundance: .
CDR3nt: TGTGCCAGCAGCTATGGGCTAGCGGGATATAATGAGCAGTTCTTC
CDR3aa: CASSYGLAGYNEQFF

j_gene: TRBJ1-2
v_gene: TRBV7-9
d_gene: .
abundance: many
CDR3nt: TGTGCCAGCAGCTTAGAAGGGGGGCCCCTTTATGGCTACACCTTC
CDR3aa: CASSLEGGPLYGYTF

j_gene: TRBJ2-5
v_gene: TRBV3-1
d_gene: .
abundance: few
CDR3nt: TGTGCCAGCAGCCAAGATTTCACAGCTGACGGCCGGGAGACCCAGTACTTC
CDR3aa: CASSQDFTADGRETQYF

j_gene: TRBJ2-7
v_gene: TRBV15
d_gene: TRBD1
abundance: few
CDR3nt: TGTGCCACCAGCAGACCGGGACAGGGCTACGAGCAGTACTTC
CDR3aa: CATSRPGQGYEQYF

j_gene: TRBJ2-1
v_gene: TRBV29-1
d_gene: .
abundance: many
CDR3nt: TGCAGCGCTATGAGGGTCCTCAATGAGCAGTTCTTC
CDR3aa: CSAMRVLNEQFF

j_gene: TRBJ2-4
v_gene: TRBV5-6
d_gene: TRBD2
abundance: many
CDR3nt: TGTGCCAGCAGCTTCGGGGGGAAGGCCATTCAGTACTTC
CDR3aa: CASSFGGKAIQYF

j_gene: TRBJ2-3
v_gene: TRBV6-4
d_gene: .
abundance: many
CDR3nt: TGTGCCAGCAGTGAGCGAGCCGGGGGAGGCACAGATACGCAGTATTTT
CDR3aa: CASSERAGGGTDTQYF